Following are 20 T cell receptor beta chains from one sample sequenced in a study of CXCR3-negative and CXCR3-positive naive CD8 T cells. Study-level results: The study found more hydrophobic TRB CDR3s in CXCR3-positive naive cells than in CXCR3-negative naive cells.

Antigens of these TCRs are unknown. The study made its TRB cDNA libraries by 5' RACE, adding UMI labels. Each CDR3 protein gets one entry in TCRdb, which reprocessed the 5' RACE reads and gives no DNA. This sample's clone table lists about 150,000 distinct CDR3 sequences. The sequenced sample was naive CXCR3+ CD8+ T cells from blood. This sample's subset: CD45RO-CCR7+CD27+CD95- naive CD8+ T cells expressing CXCR3 (TNR3+). The receptors come from a human donor in good health. Some clones in this sample may be carry-over from other donors' samples.

The genes are TRBV19 and TRBJ1-1. Germline V gene sequence: CDR1 LNHDA, CDR2 SQIVND (reference sequence). CDR3 length equals 14 residues. The CDR3 here is CASSPLRENLEAFF.

V is TRBV12-3 or TRBV12-4 and J is TRBJ1-2; TCRdb designates TRBD1, a call that cannot be tested without DNA. This CDR3 comprises 14 residues. The CDR3 loop reads CASSLGSTVYGYTF.

The V gene is TRBV5-4, the J gene TRBJ2-5. This CDR3 has 15 amino acids. Germline CDR1 SGHNT, CDR2 YYREEE (reference sequence). The CDR3 region is CASSLPAELQETQYF.

The gene calls are TRBV9 and TRBJ2-1; TCRdb designates TRBD2, a call that cannot be tested without DNA. The CDR3 totals 15 residues. The germline V gene has CDR1 SGDLS and CDR2 YYNGEE. This chain's CDR3 is CASSVEGQSYNEQFF.

The chain couples TRBV7-9 to TRBJ2-5; TCRdb selects TRBD1, and the lack of DNA leaves this call unchecked. Germline V gives CDR1 SEHNR, CDR2 FQNEAQ (reference sequence). The CDR3 is 19 residues long. The CDR3 loop reads CASSLGFGTGDIRGETQYF.

This chain connects TRBV7-9 to TRBJ2-7; lacking DNA, the TRBD1 call made by TCRdb goes unchecked. The CDR3 contains 15 residues. Germline V CDR1 and CDR2: SEHNR, FQNEAQ (reference sequence). CDR3 in amino acids: CASSFLPGQGYGQYF.

The chain links TRBV10-3 to TRBJ2-7; the TCRdb call, TRBD2, lacks DNA for checking. The CDR3 has 18 amino acids. In germline, CDR1 is ENHRY, CDR2 SYGVKD. The CDR3 reads CVIRGIGTSGGSSYEQYF.

The chain joins TRBV7-6 to TRBJ1-1; without DNA, the TCRdb call of TRBD1 cannot be checked. Germline values: CDR1 SGHVS, CDR2 FNYEAQ. This CDR3 has 14 residues. The CDR3 spells CASSLMGLGTEAFF.

The CDR3 loop is CSVEGDTINTEAFF. The gene calls are TRBV29-1 and TRBJ1-1. The CDR3 has 14 amino acids. Germline V gene sequence: CDR1 SQVTM, CDR2 ANQGSEA.

The V and J genes are TRBV5-1 and TRBJ2-7; TCRdb selects TRBD1, and the lack of DNA leaves this call unchecked. This CDR3 has 17 amino acids. CDR1 SGHRS and CDR2 YFSETQ come from the germline V gene. CDR3 residues: CASSLEVGGVSSYEQYF.

The V and J genes are TRBV12-3 or TRBV12-4 and TRBJ2-2. This CDR3 contains 12 residues. CDR3 sequence reads: CASREMTGELFF.

The chain is built from TRBV11-3 and TRBJ2-5. The germline CDR1 and CDR2 sequences are SGHNT and YENEEA. The CDR3 sequence is 13 residues long. The CDR3 loop reads CASSFPPQETQYF. The variable domain in full, completed from reference TRBV11-3 and TRBJ2-5, reads EAGVVQSPRYKIIEKKQPVAFWCNPISGHNTLYWYLQNLGQGPELLIRYENEEAVDDSQLPKDRFSAERLKGVDSTLKIQPAELGDSAVYLCASSFPPQETQYFGPGTRLLVL.

This chain uses TRBV7-7 with TRBJ2-1; TCRdb returns TRBD1, unconfirmable since there is no DNA. The CDR3 sequence is 16 residues long. Germline CDR1 is SSHAT and CDR2 is FNYEAQ (reference sequence). CDR3 in amino acids: CASSLSTGGGYNEQFF.

The chain combines TRBV29-1 with TRBJ2-7; the D call from TCRdb, TRBD2, cannot be confirmed without DNA. The CDR3 spans 13 residues. Per the germline V gene, CDR1 is SQVTM and CDR2 is ANQGSEA. The CDR3 reads CSVVKAGRNEQYF.

The chain is built from TRBV6-5 and TRBJ2-7; TCRdb proposes TRBD1, but this gene call is untestable without DNA. CDR1 is MNHEY and CDR2 is SVGAGI in the germline V gene. The CDR3 totals 12 residues. The CDR3 reads CASRGQGSEQYF.

The rearrangement links TRBV7-9 to TRBJ2-7; TCRdb lists TRBD1, though no DNA is available to test this call. Germline-derived CDR1 and CDR2 are SEHNR and FQNEAQ (reference sequence). This CDR3 comprises 15 residues. The CDR3 reads CASSPLGQGVGEQYF.

The chain links TRBV28 to TRBJ1-3. CDR1 MDHEN and CDR2 SYDVKM come from the germline V gene. The CDR3 runs to 14 residues. CDR3 sequence reads: CASSLISSGNTIYF.

The CDR3 loop is CASSQGVGRNSETQYF. V is TRBV4-1 and J is TRBJ2-5. This CDR3 is built from 16 residues. Per germline, CDR1 MGHRA and CDR2 YSYEKL.

This chain joins TRBV7-2 and TRBJ2-1; TCRdb's D call of TRBD2 is untestable without DNA. The CDR3 runs 17 residues. CDR1 is SGHTA and CDR2 is FQGNSA in the germline V gene. CDR3 region: CASSLAPGLAVYNEQFF.

CDR3 amino acids: CASSDRDNTEAFF. This sequence joins TRBV6-4 and TRBJ1-1; TCRdb's D call of TRBD1 is untestable without DNA. CDR3 length: 13 amino acids. CDR1 is MRHNA, CDR2 SNTAGT, per germline.